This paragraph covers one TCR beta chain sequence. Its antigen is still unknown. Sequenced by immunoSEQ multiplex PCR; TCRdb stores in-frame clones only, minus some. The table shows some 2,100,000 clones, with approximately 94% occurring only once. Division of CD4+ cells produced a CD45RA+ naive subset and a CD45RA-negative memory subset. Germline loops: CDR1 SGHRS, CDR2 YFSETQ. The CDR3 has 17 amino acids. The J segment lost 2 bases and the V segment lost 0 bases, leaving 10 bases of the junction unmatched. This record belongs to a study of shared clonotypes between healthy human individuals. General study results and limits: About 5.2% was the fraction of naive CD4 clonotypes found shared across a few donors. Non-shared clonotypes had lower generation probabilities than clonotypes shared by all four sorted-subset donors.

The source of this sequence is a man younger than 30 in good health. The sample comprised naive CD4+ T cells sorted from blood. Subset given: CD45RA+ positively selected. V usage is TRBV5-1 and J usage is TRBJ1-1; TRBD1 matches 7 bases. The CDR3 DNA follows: TGCGCCAGCAGCTTGGCCGGACAGGTTCTTTTAAACACTGAAGCTTTCTTT. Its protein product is CASSLAGQVLLNTEAFF.